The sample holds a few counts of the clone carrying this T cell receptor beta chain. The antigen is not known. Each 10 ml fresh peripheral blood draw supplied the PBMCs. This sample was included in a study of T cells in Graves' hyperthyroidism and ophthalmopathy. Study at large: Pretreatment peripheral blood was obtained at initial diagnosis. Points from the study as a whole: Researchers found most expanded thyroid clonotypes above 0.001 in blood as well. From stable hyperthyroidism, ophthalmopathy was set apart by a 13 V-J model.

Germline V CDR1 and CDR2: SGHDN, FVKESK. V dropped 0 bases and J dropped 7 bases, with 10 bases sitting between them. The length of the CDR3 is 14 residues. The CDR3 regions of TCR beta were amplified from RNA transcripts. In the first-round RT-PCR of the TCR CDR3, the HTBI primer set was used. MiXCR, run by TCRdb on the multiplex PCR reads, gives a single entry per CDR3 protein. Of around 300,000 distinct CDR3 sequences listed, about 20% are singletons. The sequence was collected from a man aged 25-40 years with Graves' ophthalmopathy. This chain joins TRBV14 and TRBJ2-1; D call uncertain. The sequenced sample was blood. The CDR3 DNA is TGTGCCAGCAGCCAAGATTCGGTAGTAAATGAGCAGTTCTTC. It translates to CASSQDSVVNEQFF.